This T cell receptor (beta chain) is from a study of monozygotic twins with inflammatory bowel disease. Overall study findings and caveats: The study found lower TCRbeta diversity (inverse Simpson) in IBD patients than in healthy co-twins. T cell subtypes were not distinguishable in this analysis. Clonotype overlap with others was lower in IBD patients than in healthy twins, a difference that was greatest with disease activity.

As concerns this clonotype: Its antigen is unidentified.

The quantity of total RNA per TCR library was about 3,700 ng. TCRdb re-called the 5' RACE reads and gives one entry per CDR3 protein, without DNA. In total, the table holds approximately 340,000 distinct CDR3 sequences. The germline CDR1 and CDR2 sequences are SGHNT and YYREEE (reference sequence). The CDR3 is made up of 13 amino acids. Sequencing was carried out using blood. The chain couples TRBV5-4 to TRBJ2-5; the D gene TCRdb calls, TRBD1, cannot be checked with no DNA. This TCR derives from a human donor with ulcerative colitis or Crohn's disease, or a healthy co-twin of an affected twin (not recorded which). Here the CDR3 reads CASSEGRKETQYF. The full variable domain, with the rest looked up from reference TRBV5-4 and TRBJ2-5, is ETGVTQSPTHLIKTRGQQVTLRCSSQSGHNTVSWYQQALGQGPQFIFQYYREEENGRGNFPPRFSGLQFPNYSSELNVNALELDDSALYLCASSEGRKETQYFGPGTRLLVL.